The present TCR beta chain was sequenced within a study of regulatory T cells in long-lasting Graves disease. Time point indicated: newly diagnosed GD, antithyroid drugs for less than 3 months. PBMC-extracted RNA yielded the TCR library. As a group, patients came from one endocrinology department in Xi'an, China. Construction of the TCR beta libraries employed iRepertoire HTBI primers in conjunction with Arm-PCR of CDR3 regions. Original methodology: Spanning all samples, the identified segments comprised some 62 TRBV and 14 TRBJ. TCRdb redid the calling of the multiplex PCR reads with MiXCR, one entry per CDR3 protein. TCRdb, not the original authors, processed these V and J calls. This sample has hundreds of thousands of distinct CDR3 sequences, with approximately 13% found just once. The CDR3 totals 17 residues. Germline V CDR1 and CDR2: SNHLY, FYNNEI. V gave up 10 bases and J gave up 0 bases, with 19 bases separating them.

This sample was shared with a second study, whose subject was T cells in Graves' hyperthyroidism and ophthalmopathy. That publication notes: Hyperthyroidism was newly diagnosed in patients aged 18 to 65 (duration under 2 months). Researchers found most expanded thyroid clonotypes above 0.001 in blood as well.

This TCR was recovered from a young man with Graves disease. The source material was peripheral blood mononuclear cells (PBMCs), sampled at new diagnosis, from a patient treated with antithyroid drugs. The chain recombines TRBV2 with TRBJ2-6; D possibly corresponds to TRBD1 (5 bases). CDR3 bases: TGTGCCACCAAGACACCGTCAGGGCCCTCTGGGGCCAACGTCCTGACTTTC. Protein sequence: CATKTPSGPSGANVLTF.